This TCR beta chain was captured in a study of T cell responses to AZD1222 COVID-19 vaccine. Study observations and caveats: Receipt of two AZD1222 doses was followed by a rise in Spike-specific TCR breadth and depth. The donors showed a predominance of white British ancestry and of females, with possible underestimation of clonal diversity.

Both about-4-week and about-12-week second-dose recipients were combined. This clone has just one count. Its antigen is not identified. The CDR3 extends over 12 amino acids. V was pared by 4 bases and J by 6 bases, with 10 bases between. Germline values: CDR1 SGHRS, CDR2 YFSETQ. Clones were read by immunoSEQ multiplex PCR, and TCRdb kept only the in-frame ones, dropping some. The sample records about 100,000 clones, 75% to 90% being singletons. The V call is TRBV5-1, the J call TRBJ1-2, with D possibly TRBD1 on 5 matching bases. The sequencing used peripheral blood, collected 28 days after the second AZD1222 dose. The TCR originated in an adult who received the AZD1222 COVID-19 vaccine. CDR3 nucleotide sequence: TGCGCCAGCAGCAGGGGCGCGGATGGCTACACCTTC. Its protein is CASSRGADGYTF.